This T cell receptor (beta chain) was sequenced in a study of human T cells and chemical hapten exposure. About the study: Mainly, slight library volume differences in the pool made TCR yields vary. The study's findings and limits: With DPC sensitization, TCRs exceeding 1 in 1000 frequency showed no change. It should be noted that donors had alopecia, so their immune response may differ from healthy people's.

One entry per CDR3 protein results from TCRdb running MiXCR on the RACE reads. Altogether around 82,000 distinct CDR3 sequences are present, more than 6.5% being singletons, with the ten largest covering approximately 1.3%. Time point of the sample: patch test 2, 6 weeks after DPC sensitization. Documented treatment: therapeutic diphenylcyclopropenone sensitization with weekly scalp DPC. Staff drew blood before applying each patch test. Germline V gene data show CDR1 as DFQATT and CDR2 as SNEGSKA (reference sequence). The CDR3 runs to 16 residues. The germline V and J ends were trimmed by 0 bases and 0 bases, with 13 bases remaining between them. This clonotype was seen at least ten times. The antigen remains undetermined.

Sequencing was performed on whole blood, taken in connection with sensitization to the hapten diphenylcyclopropenone (DPC). The chain has TRBV20-1 and TRBJ2-3, with D possibly being TRBD1 (6 bases). This receptor was identified in a young woman with alopecia areata. Some clones in this sample may be carry-over from other donors' samples. In nucleotides, the CDR3 is TGCAGTGCTAGAGATCATTTAAGGGGGAGCACAGATACGCAGTATTTT. Amino acids: CSARDHLRGSTDTQYF.